Reported below is one TCR beta chain. The antigen is undetermined. The data are from a study of cytomegalovirus exposure and HLA in healthy donors. Study-wide context: Roughly 92 million unique TCRs, all from HLA-typed donors, were included in an early release of the data.

PCR amplification relied on 60 Vbeta primers (plus 13 Jbeta primers). Assay used: immunoSEQ multiplex PCR; TCRdb lists only in-frame clones, some missing. The sample lists some 150,000 clones; 82% were seen once. Whole-study results and caveats: Compared with the roughly 700-donor mean, an Asian-associated ancestry cluster reportedly had fewer N-insertions, according to a later analysis. Many donors shared some public TCRs, even though most TCR sequences were rare. Certain indistinguishable V segments, among them TRBV6-2 and TRBV6-3, were excluded.

V trimming: 1 base; J trimming: 2 bases; junction bases outside the gene matches: 3. The CDR3 has 15 amino acids. The germline CDR1 and CDR2 sequences are MNHEY and SVGAGI. The receptor's source is a young man in good health and CMV-seropositive. Sequenced: PBMCs. The chain is built from TRBV6-5 and TRBJ2-7; 9 bases are shared with TRBD2. CDR3 loop: CASSYLAGAPYEQYF. The DNA of the CDR3 is TGTGCCAGCAGTTACTTAGCGGGAGCCCCCTACGAGCAGTACTTC.